The clone carrying this T cell receptor (beta chain) was observed at least ten times. Antigen unknown. The entry originates in a study of CD8 T cells in ankylosing spondylitis. The study, taken as a whole, reports: A number of the motif variants had already been described in reactive arthritis synovial fluid and blood. Seemingly distinctive of ankylosing spondylitis blood was a TCR beta motif formed by eight highly homologous variants. Reportedly, matched ankylosing spondylitis synovial fluid was significantly enriched for disease-linked clones.

TCR beta libraries were made by quantitative 5'-RACE with molecular barcodes. TCRdb re-called the 5' RACE reads with MiXCR, one entry per CDR3 protein. In the table there are more than 100,000 distinct CDR3 sequences, roughly 10% of which are singletons. The CDR3 length is 15 residues. V was pared by 6 bases and J by 0 bases, with 12 bases between. Sequenced: blood, either unsorted or a sorted T cell fraction (not recorded which). The V and J genes are TRBV12-3 or TRBV12-4 and TRBJ1-5; no definite D call. This clonotype was sampled from a female donor with ankylosing spondylitis or in good health (not recorded which). As DNA, the CDR3 is TGTGCCAGCAGAACCACGGACCTTAGCAATCAGCCCCAGCATTTT. Its translation is CASRTTDLSNQPQHF.